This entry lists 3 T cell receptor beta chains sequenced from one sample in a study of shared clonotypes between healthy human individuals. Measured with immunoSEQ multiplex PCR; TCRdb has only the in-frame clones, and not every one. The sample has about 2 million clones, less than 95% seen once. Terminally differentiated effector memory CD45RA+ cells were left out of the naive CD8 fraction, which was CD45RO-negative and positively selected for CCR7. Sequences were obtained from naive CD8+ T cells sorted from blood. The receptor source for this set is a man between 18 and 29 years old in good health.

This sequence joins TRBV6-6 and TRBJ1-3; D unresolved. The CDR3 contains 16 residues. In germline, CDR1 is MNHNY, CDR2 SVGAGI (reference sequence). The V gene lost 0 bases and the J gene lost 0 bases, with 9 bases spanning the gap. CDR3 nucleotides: TGTGCCAGCAGTTACTCGCCCGGGAACTCTGGAAACACCATATATTTT. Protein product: CASSYSPGNSGNTIYF.

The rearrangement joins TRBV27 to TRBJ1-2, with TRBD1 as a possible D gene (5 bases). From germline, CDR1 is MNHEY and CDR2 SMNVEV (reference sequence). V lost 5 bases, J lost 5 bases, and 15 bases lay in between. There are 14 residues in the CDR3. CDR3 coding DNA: TGTGCCAGCAGTCCGGGACTCACCACATATGGCTACACCTTC. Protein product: CASSPGLTTYGYTF.

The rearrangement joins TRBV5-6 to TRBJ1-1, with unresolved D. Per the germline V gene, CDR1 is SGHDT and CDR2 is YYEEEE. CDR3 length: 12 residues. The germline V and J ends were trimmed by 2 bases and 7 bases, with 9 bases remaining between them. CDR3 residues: CASSFVVSEAFF. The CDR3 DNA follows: TGTGCCAGCAGCTTCGTGGTTAGTGAAGCTTTCTTT.